Below, 25 T cell receptor beta chains from the same sample are listed, as sequenced in a study of cytomegalovirus exposure and HLA in healthy donors. PCR used 60 Vbeta primers and 13 Jbeta primers. Generated by immunoSEQ multiplex PCR, the TCRdb table keeps only in-frame clones and is missing some. The table records some 140,000 clones, roughly three quarters of them present only once. Input material: PBMCs. These receptors all come from a woman between 18 and 29 years old in good health and CMV-seronegative.

The chain combines TRBV30 with TRBJ2-5, with 7 nucleotides matching TRBD2. Unmatched junction bases numbered 2, after V lost 1 base and J lost 6 bases. The CDR3 has 12 amino acids. The V gene's germline CDR1 is GTSNPN and CDR2 SVGIG (reference sequence). CDR3 sequence (DNA): TGTGCCTGGAGTGGGGGGGGGAAGACCCAGTACTTC. This encodes CAWSGGGKTQYF.

This clone was seen a few times. V usage is TRBV6-4 and J usage is TRBJ2-1; a weak D match, TRBD2 (5 bases). V was shortened by 5 bases and J by 6 bases, with 20 bases between the two germline ends. Germline CDR1 and CDR2: MRHNA and SNTAGT. CDR3 size: 16 residues. The CDR3 sequence is CASSNIRAPGVNEQFF. Here the CDR3 DNA reads TGTGCCAGCAGTAACATAAGGGCCCCCGGGGTCAATGAGCAGTTCTTC.

The chain recombines TRBV30 with TRBJ1-5; possibly TRBD1 for D (5 bases). Germline V lookup: CDR1 GTSNPN, CDR2 SVGIG (reference sequence). The CDR3 contains 13 residues. V lost 2 bases and J lost 5, with 10 bases in between. The CDR3 spells CAWSQGMHQPQHF. The CDR3 DNA follows: TGTGCCTGGAGTCAGGGAATGCATCAGCCCCAGCATTTT. The whole variable domain, filled in from reference TRBV30 and TRBJ1-5, reads SQTIHQWPATLVQPVGSPLSLECTVEGTSNPNLYWYRQAAGRGLQLLFYSVGIGQISSEVPQNLSASRPQDRQFILSSKKLLLSDSGFYLCAWSQGMHQPQHFGDGTRLSIL.

The J gene is TRBJ1-5, the V gene TRBV6-7; no reliable D call. TRBV6-7 is labeled an ORF, and its function is uncertain. This CDR3 contains 13 residues. Trimming removed 6 bases at V and 5 bases at J, with 11 bases between. CDR3 residues: CASRARLDQPQHF. The DNA for the CDR3 is TGTGCCAGCAGGGCTCGACTAGATCAGCCCCAGCATTTT.

The genes are TRBV27 and TRBJ2-2, with 9 nucleotides matching TRBD1. Trimming removed 5 bases from V and 6 bases from J; junction bases left unmatched: 10. The CDR3 loop spans 16 amino acids. The germline gives CDR1 MNHEY, CDR2 SMNVEV (reference sequence). The CDR3 DNA is TGTGCCAGCAGTCCGACCGGACAGGGGCGATCCGGGGAGCTGTTTTTT. As protein: CASSPTGQGRSGELFF.

This chain joins TRBV7-6 and TRBJ2-3; the D gene is possibly TRBD1 (5 bases). Between the trimmed V and J ends, which lost 2 bases and 6 bases, there was a span of 15 bases. The CDR3 length is 15 residues. The V gene's germline CDR1 is SGHVS and CDR2 FNYEAQ. CDR3 protein: CASSLRSREADTQYF. The CDR3 coding sequence is TGTGCCAGCAGCTTAAGGTCCAGGGAAGCCGATACGCAGTATTTT.

The genes are TRBV27 and TRBJ2-1, with 11 bases that match TRBD1. The CDR3 spans 15 residues. Germline lookup yields CDR1 MNHEY and CDR2 SMNVEV (reference sequence). The junction had 6 bases not matched to a gene; V was cut back by 5 bases and J by 6 bases. DNA for the CDR3: TGTGCCAGCAGTGGCGGGACAGGGGGGGTCAATGAGCAGTTCTTC. Translation: CASSGGTGGVNEQFF.

The chain uses TRBV7-8 and TRBJ1-5; 12 nucleotides agree with TRBD1. Per the germline V gene, CDR1 is SGHVS and CDR2 is FQNEAQ. This CDR3 spans 15 amino acids. The V and J ends lost 5 bases and 6 bases, in that order; junction bases with no gene match: 5. DNA for the CDR3: TGTGCCAGCAGCGGGGGACAGGGGGCAGGTCAGCCCCAGCATTTT. It specifies CASSGGQGAGQPQHF.

The J gene is TRBJ2-7, the V gene TRBV6-5; 12 positions match TRBD2. Germline V gene sequence: CDR1 MNHEY, CDR2 SVGAGI. V shed 4 bases, J shed 5 bases, and the junction held 9 bases outside the gene matches. This CDR3 comprises 16 residues. CDR3 nucleotide sequence: TGTGCCAGCAGTTCCCCACAGACTAGCGGGAGCCACGAGCAGTACTTC. Amino acid sequence: CASSSPQTSGSHEQYF.

In this sample, this clone turned up once. The chain recombines TRBV10-3 with TRBJ2-7; 15 bases map to TRBD2. The germline V gene encodes CDR1 ENHRY and CDR2 SYGVKD. V trimming: 3 bases; J trimming: 7 bases; junction bases outside the gene matches: 16. CDR3 size: 19 residues. The CDR3 region has the DNA TGTGCCATCAGTGAATACCCAGCCAGGGGGACTAGCGGGAGGTGGGAGCAGTACTTC. It specifies CAISEYPARGTSGRWEQYF.

J is TRBJ1-2 and V is TRBV29-1; no definite D call. This CDR3 comprises 12 residues. Looked up from germline, CDR1 is SQVTM and CDR2 is ANQGSEA. V was clipped by 5 bases and J by 3 bases, with 10 bases between them. The CDR3 here is CSVRFSDYGYTF. The CDR3 DNA follows: TGCAGCGTTCGTTTCAGTGACTATGGCTACACCTTC.

The genes are TRBV30 and TRBJ2-5, with 14 bases matching TRBD2. J lost 4 bases, V lost 4 bases, and 11 bases had no gene match. Germline CDR1 reads GTSNPN; CDR2 reads SVGIG (reference sequence). CDR3 length: 17 amino acids. The CDR3 is CAWNHPGLAGVGETQYF. CDR3 DNA sequence: TGTGCCTGGAACCACCCGGGACTAGCGGGAGTTGGAGAGACCCAGTACTTC.

This clone was seen a few times. This rearrangement joins TRBV6-5 to TRBJ2-7; 10 nucleotides match TRBD2. From germline, CDR1 is MNHEY and CDR2 SVGAGI. V lost 6 bases to trimming and J lost 7 bases; unmatched junction nucleotides: 9. The CDR3 totals 14 residues. The CDR3 region is CASSLLAGTGEQYF. The CDR3 DNA sequence: TGTGCCAGCAGCTTACTAGCGGGAACGGGGGAGCAGTACTTC.

The V call is TRBV7-8, the J call TRBJ1-5; D perhaps matches TRBD1 (6 bases). The germline CDR1 and CDR2 sequences are SGHVS and FQNEAQ. The CDR3 sequence is 13 residues long. V dropped 1 base and J dropped 6 bases, with 7 bases sitting between them. The CDR3 loop reads CASSLGTVQPQHF. The CDR3 DNA reads as TGTGCCAGCAGCTTAGGGACAGTTCAGCCCCAGCATTTT.

The V and J genes are TRBV5-1 and TRBJ2-5; maybe TRBD1 (7 bases). The CDR3 extends over 14 amino acids. Trimming left V 4 bases short and J 5 bases short, with 15 bases between. Per the germline V gene, CDR1 is SGHRS and CDR2 is YFSETQ. The CDR3 protein is CASSAGQIGETQYF. DNA for the CDR3: TGCGCCAGCAGCGCGGGACAGATTGGGGAGACCCAGTACTTC.

This clone came up once. The V and J genes are TRBV30 and TRBJ2-5; 8 nucleotides agree with TRBD2. Trimming removed 3 bases from V and 9 bases from J; junction bases left unmatched: 6. The germline V gene has CDR1 GTSNPN and CDR2 SVGIG (reference sequence). The CDR3 loop spans 12 amino acids. The CDR3 spells CAWSGGGRAQYF. The CDR3 DNA reads as TGTGCCTGGAGCGGGGGGGGCAGGGCCCAGTACTTC.

This clone has just one count. The chain uses TRBV6-1 and TRBJ2-2, with D possibly matching TRBD2 (5 bases). This CDR3 has 14 residues. The V gene lost 4 bases and the J gene lost 5 bases, with 11 bases spanning the gap. CDR1 and CDR2 (germline): MNHNS, SASEGT. CDR3 DNA sequence: TGTGCCAGCAGTGCCCTTCGGGAAACCGGGGAGCTGTTTTTT. Translated, it gives CASSALRETGELFF.

The chain has TRBV30 and TRBJ1-1, with a possible D match to TRBD1 (5 bases). Germline-derived CDR1 and CDR2 are GTSNPN and SVGIG (reference sequence). V was shortened by 4 bases and J by 2 bases, with 11 bases between the two germline ends. The CDR3 spans 13 residues. CDR3 protein: CAWKGGANTEAFF. The CDR3, as DNA: TGTGCCTGGAAGGGCGGGGCAAACACTGAAGCTTTCTTT.

This chain joins TRBV30 and TRBJ2-1; no reliable D call. Trimming took 5 bases from V and 10 from J, leaving 12 bases between them. The CDR3 contains 11 residues. In germline, CDR1 is GTSNPN, CDR2 SVGIG (reference sequence). The CDR3 region is CAWSRGLEQFF. The CDR3 DNA is TGTGCCTGGTCCCGTGGGCTCGAGCAGTTCTTC. Filled out from reference TRBV30 and TRBJ2-1, the complete variable domain reads SQTIHQWPATLVQPVGSPLSLECTVEGTSNPNLYWYRQAAGRGLQLLFYSVGIGQISSEVPQNLSASRPQDRQFILSSKKLLLSDSGFYLCAWSRGLEQFFGPGTRLTVL.

This clone was counted only a few times. The chain carries TRBV6-6 and TRBJ2-7; the match to TRBD2 covers 9 bases. The ends lost 0 bases at V and 5 bases at J; junction bases unmatched: 5. Per germline, CDR1 MNHNY and CDR2 SVGAGI (reference sequence). CDR3 length: 15 amino acids. The CDR3: CASSYSLAGANEQYF. CDR3 DNA: TGTGCCAGCAGTTACTCGTTAGCGGGAGCCAACGAGCAGTACTTC.

Only a few counts were recorded for this clone. The chain has TRBV7-9 and TRBJ2-5; 7 nucleotides line up with TRBD2. J lost 1 base, V lost 3 bases, and 5 bases had no gene match. This CDR3 is built from 15 residues. The germline gives CDR1 SEHNR, CDR2 FQNEAQ (reference sequence). CDR3 sequence reads: CASSLASGTQETQYF. CDR3 coding DNA: TGTGCCAGCAGCTTGGCTAGCGGAACCCAAGAGACCCAGTACTTC.

This clone was observed a few times. This chain uses TRBV9 with TRBJ1-2; 8 bases are a match to TRBD1. J gave up 6 bases and V 4 bases, and 8 bases lay outside the gene matches. This CDR3 is built from 14 residues. Germline CDR1 is SGDLS and CDR2 is YYNGEE. Here the CDR3 DNA reads TGTGCCAGCAGCATACAGACAGGGGATAATGGCTACACCTTC. Protein: CASSIQTGDNGYTF. The whole variable domain, remainder taken from reference TRBV9 and TRBJ1-2, is DSGVTQTPKHLITATGQRVTLRCSPRSGDLSVYWYQQSLDQGLQFLIQYYNGEERAKGNILERFSAQQFPDLHSELNLSSLELGDSALYFCASSIQTGDNGYTFGSGTRLTVV.

This clone appeared a single time. The V gene is TRBV7-9, the J gene TRBJ2-1; 11 positions agree with TRBD2. V was pared by 4 bases and J by 3 bases, with 5 bases of the junction left unmatched. This CDR3 region has 16 residues. From germline, CDR1 is SEHNR and CDR2 FQNEAQ (reference sequence). CDR3 sequence: CASSSTSGSLYNEQFF. The CDR3 DNA is TGTGCCAGCAGCTCTACTAGCGGGAGCCTCTACAATGAGCAGTTCTTC.

V and J are TRBV19 and TRBJ1-2; TRBD1 matches 10 bases. The CDR3 spans 16 residues. The germline V gene encodes CDR1 LNHDA and CDR2 SQIVND (reference sequence). After removal of 0 bases from V and 7 bases from J, the junction contained 8 bases not matched to a gene. CDR3 region: CASSIDLTGGASGYTF. The CDR3 DNA reads TGTGCCAGTAGTATAGATTTGACAGGGGGCGCCTCTGGCTACACCTTC.

J is TRBJ2-1 and V is TRBV30; the D is unclear. The germline CDR1 and CDR2 sequences are GTSNPN and SVGIG (reference sequence). The CDR3 runs 15 residues. V was pared by 4 bases and J by 3 bases, with 16 bases between. This CDR3 is CAWTNAKGGYNEQFF. CDR3 sequence (DNA): TGTGCCTGGACGAACGCTAAAGGCGGCTACAATGAGCAGTTCTTC.